This T cell receptor (beta chain) is from a study of shared clonotypes between healthy human individuals. Clones were sequenced by immunoSEQ multiplex PCR, and TCRdb holds only the in-frame ones, with some missing. Among some 2.4 million clones listed, roughly 93% were seen once. Germline CDR1 SGHTA, CDR2 FQGNSA. J lost 13 bases, V lost 4 bases, and 3 bases had no gene match. The CDR3 runs 11 residues. Only one count was recorded for this clone. The rearrangement joins TRBV7-2 to TRBJ2-2, with 7 bases matching TRBD1. Source material: naive CD4+ T cells from PBMCs. Subset of the sample: CD45RA+ positively selected. The origin of this receptor is a man younger than 35 in good health. Some clones in this sample may be carry-over from other donors' samples. CDR3 in amino acids: CASSSGGGLFF. CDR3 bases: TGTGCCAGCAGCTCAGGGGGTGGGCTGTTTTTT.